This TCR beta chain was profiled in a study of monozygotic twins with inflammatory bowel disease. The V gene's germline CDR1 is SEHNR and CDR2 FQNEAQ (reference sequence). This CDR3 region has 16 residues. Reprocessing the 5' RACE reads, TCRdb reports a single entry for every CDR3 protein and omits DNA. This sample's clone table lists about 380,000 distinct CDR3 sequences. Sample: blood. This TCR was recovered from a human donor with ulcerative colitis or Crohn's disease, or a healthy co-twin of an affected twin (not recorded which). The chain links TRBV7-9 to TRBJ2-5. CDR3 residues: CASSRVSIRPQETQYF.